This T cell receptor beta chain was captured in a study of control samples from healthy donors and cancer patients. Sequencing was performed with immunoSEQ multiplex PCR; in TCRdb, only in-frame clones are kept and a portion is missing. In the table there are tens of thousands of clones, 70% to 85% of which are singletons. The germline V gene has CDR1 KGHDR and CDR2 SFDVKD. The CDR3 loop spans 15 amino acids. Trimming removed 5 bases from V and 3 bases from J, with 13 bases in between. V usage is TRBV24-1 and J usage is TRBJ2-1; possible D gene TRBD1, 7 bases. This receptor was identified in a man in his fifties or sixties with head and neck cancer. The sequenced sample consisted of PBMCs. The CDR3 loop is CATSGGDRDYNEQFF. The CDR3 nucleotides are TGTGCCACCAGTGGGGGGGACAGAGACTACAATGAGCAGTTCTTC.